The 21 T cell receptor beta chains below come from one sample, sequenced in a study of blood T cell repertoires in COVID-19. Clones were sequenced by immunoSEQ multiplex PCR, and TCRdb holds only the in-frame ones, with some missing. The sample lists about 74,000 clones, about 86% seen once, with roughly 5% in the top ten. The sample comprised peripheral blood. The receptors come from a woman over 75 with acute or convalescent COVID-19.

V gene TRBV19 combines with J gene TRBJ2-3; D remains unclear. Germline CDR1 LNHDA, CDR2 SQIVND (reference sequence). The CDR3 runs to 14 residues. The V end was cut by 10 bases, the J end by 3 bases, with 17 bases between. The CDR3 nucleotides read TGTGCCACCGCGACCTTACGGCGGACAGATACGCAGTATTTT. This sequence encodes CATATLRRTDTQYF. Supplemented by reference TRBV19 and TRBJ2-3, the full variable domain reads DGGITQSPKYLFRKEGQNVTLSCEQNLNHDAMYWYRQDPGQGLRLIYYSQIVNDFQKGDIAEGYSVSREKKESFPLTVTSAQKNPTAFYLCATATLRRTDTQYFGPGTRLTVL.

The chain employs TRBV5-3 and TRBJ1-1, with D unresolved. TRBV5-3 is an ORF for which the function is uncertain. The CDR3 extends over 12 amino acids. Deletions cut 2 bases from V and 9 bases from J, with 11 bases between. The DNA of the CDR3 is TGTGCCAGAAGCTTAGGGAGCAGGAAAGCTTTCTTT. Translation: CARSLGSRKAFF.

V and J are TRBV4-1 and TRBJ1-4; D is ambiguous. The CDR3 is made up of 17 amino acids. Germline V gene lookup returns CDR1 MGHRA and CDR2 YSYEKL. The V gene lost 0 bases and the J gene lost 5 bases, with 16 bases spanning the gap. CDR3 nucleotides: TGCGCCAGCAGCCAAGATCCGCGAGGGAACCTCAATGAAAAACTGTTTTTT. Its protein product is CASSQDPRGNLNEKLFF.

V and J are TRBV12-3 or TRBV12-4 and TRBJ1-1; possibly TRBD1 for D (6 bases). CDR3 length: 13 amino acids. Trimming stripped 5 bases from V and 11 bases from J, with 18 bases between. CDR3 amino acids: CASSTPGQTLAFF. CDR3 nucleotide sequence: TGTGCCAGCAGTACGCCGGGACAAACTTTGGCTTTCTTT.

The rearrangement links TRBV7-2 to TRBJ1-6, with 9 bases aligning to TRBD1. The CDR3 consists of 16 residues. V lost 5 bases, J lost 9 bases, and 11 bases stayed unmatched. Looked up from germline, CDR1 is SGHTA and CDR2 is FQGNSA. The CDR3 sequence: CASSTRPGQGGSPLHF. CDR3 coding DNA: TGTGCCAGCAGCACCCGCCCGGGACAGGGCGGTTCACCCCTCCACTTT. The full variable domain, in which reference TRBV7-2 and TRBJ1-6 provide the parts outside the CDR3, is GAGVSQSPSNKVTEKGKDVELRCDPISGHTALYWYRQSLGQGLEFLIYFQGNSAPDKSGLPSDRFSAERTGGSVSTLTIQRTQQEDSAVYLCASSTRPGQGGSPLHFGNGTRLTVT.

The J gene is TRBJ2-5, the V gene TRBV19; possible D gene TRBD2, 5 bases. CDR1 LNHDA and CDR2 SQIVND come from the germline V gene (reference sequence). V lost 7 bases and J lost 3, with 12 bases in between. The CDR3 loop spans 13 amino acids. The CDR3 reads CASTGIPKETQYF. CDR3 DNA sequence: TGTGCCAGTACCGGGATCCCCAAAGAGACCCAGTACTTC.

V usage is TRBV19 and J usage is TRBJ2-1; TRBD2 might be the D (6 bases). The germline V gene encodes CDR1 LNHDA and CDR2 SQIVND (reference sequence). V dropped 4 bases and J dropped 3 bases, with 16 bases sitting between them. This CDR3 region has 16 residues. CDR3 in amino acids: CASSSAGTQFYNEQFF. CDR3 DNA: TGTGCCAGTAGTAGCGCCGGGACTCAATTCTACAATGAGCAGTTCTTC.

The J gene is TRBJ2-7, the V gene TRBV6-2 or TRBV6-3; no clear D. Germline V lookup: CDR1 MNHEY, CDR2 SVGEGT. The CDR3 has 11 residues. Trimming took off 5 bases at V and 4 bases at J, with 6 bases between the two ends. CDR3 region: CASSPKYEQYF. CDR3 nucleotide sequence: TGTGCCAGCAGTCCAAAATACGAGCAGTACTTC.

DNA for the CDR3: TGTGCCAGCAGTTTGAGGGTGGGCAATCAGCCCCAGCATTTT. Its translation is CASSLRVGNQPQHF. The chain recombines TRBV27 with TRBJ1-5; D unresolved. Germline CDR1 reads MNHEY; CDR2 reads SMNVEV (reference sequence). Trimming removed 3 bases at V and 2 bases at J, with 8 bases between. CDR3 length: 14 residues.

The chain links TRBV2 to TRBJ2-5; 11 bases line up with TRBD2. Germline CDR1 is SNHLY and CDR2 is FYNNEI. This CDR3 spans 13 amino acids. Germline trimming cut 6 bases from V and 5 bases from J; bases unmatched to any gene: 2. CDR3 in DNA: TGTGCCAGCAGGACTAGCGGGGACGAGACCCAGTACTTC. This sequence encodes CASRTSGDETQYF.

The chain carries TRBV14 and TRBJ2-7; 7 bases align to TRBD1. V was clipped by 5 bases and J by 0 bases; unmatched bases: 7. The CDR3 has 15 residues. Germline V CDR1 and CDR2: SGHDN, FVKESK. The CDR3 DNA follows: TGTGCCAGCAGCTCATCGACAGGGAGCTCCTACGAGCAGTACTTC. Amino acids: CASSSSTGSSYEQYF.

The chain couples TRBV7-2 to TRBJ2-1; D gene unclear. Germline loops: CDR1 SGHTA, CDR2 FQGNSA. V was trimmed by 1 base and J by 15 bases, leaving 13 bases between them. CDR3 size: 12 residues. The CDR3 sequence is CASSLDRRILFF. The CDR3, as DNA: TGTGCCAGCAGCTTAGATCGGCGGATTTTGTTCTTC.

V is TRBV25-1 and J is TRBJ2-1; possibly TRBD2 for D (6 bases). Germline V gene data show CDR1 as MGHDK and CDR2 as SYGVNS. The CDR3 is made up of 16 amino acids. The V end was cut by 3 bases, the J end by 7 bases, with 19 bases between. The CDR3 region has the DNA TGTGCCAGCAGTGATTCCGGGAGTATTCGTTGGAATGAGCAGTTCTTC. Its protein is CASSDSGSIRWNEQFF.

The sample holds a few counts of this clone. The CDR3 DNA sequence: TGTGCCAGCAGCGCCCGGGACAGGGCCTTCTCTGGGGCCAACGTCCTGACTTTC. It translates to CASSARDRAFSGANVLTF. The chain has TRBV9 and TRBJ2-6; 9 nucleotides match TRBD1. The CDR3 spans 18 residues. The trim removed 3 bases at V and 0 bases at J, leaving 7 bases unmatched. The V gene's germline CDR1 is SGDLS and CDR2 YYNGEE.

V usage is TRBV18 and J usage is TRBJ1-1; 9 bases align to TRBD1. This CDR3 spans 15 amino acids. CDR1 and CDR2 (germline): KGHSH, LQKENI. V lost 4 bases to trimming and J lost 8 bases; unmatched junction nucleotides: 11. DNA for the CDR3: TGTGCCAGCTCACAGGACAGGGGCCCAACGAGGGAAGCTTTCTTT. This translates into CASSQDRGPTREAFF.

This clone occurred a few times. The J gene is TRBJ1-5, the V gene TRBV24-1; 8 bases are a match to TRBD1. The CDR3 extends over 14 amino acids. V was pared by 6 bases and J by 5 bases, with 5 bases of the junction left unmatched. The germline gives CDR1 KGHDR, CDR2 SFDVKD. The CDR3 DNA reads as TGTGCCACCAGTCCAGGGGGCGTTGATCAGCCCCAGCATTTT. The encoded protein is CATSPGGVDQPQHF.

CDR3 region: CASSEERGWGNEEKLFF. The CDR3 region has the DNA TGTGCCAGCAGTGAAGAGAGGGGGTGGGGAAATGAAGAAAAACTGTTTTTT. This chain joins TRBV6-1 and TRBJ1-4; D is perhaps TRBD1 (6 bases). The CDR3 length is 17 residues. Trimming removed 1 base at V and 8 bases at J, with 20 bases between. The germline V gene encodes CDR1 MNHNS and CDR2 SASEGT.

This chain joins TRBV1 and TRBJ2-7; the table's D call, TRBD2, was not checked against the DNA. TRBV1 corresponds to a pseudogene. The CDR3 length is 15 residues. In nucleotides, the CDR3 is TGCACCAGCAGCCACAAAAGACTAGCGTCCTACGAGCAGTACTTC. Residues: CTSSHKRLASYEQYF.

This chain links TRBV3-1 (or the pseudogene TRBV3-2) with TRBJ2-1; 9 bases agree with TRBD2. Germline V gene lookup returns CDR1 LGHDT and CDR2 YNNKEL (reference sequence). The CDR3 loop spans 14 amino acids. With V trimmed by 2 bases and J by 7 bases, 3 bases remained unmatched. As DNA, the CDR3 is TGTGCCAGCAGCCAATTAGCGGGAGAGAATGAGCAGTTCTTC. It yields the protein CASSQLAGENEQFF.

This CDR3 is CATSREPSGRDEQYF. The CDR3 DNA is TGTGCCACCAGCAGAGAGCCTAGCGGGAGGGATGAGCAGTACTTC. The chain is built from TRBV15 and TRBJ2-7; TRBD2 matches 12 bases. V gave up 0 bases and J gave up 7 bases; unmatched junction bases: 4. In germline, CDR1 is LNHNV, CDR2 YYDKDF (reference sequence). This CDR3 is built from 15 residues. Full variable domain (outside the CDR3, taken from reference TRBV15 and TRBJ2-7): DAMVIQNPRYQVTQFGKPVTLSCSQTLNHNVMYWYQQKSSQAPKLLFHYYDKDFNNEADTPDNFQSRRPNTSFCFLDIRSPGLGDTAMYLCATSREPSGRDEQYFGPGTRLTVT.

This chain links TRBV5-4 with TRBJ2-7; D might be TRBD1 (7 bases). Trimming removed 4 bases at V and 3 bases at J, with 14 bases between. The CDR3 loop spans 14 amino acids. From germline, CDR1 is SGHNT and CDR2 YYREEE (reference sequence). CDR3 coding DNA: TGTGCCAGCAGCCCAAGACAGGGAGGCTACGAGCAGTACTTC. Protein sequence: CASSPRQGGYEQYF.